A selection of T cell receptor beta chains follows, all from one sample in a study of graft-versus-host responses after intestinal transplantation. What these receptors recognize is not known. Profiling relied on immunoSEQ multiplex PCR, and the TCRdb table lists in-frame clones only, not all of them. The data hold about 130,000 clones, with 80% to 95% observed a single time. The sequenced sample was unstimulated CD4+ T cells sorted from spleen or lymph node cells, obtained before intestinal transplant. Source of these receptors: a human donor who received an intestinal transplant. Each CDR3 is given with its conserved first and last residue. The D gene is left open where the match is weak. A clone size is listed for some rows: how often the clone was seen (once, few, many), or a class if it is expanded.

D: .; V: TRBV12-2; J: TRBJ2-7; size: .; CDR3: CASRLEFKALQHYEQYF
D: TRBD2; V: TRBV6-5; J: TRBJ2-5; size: .; CDR3: CASSSRLAVYQETQYF
D: .; V: TRBV7-6; J: TRBJ1-2; size: once; CDR3: CASSYERWGTYGYTF
D: .; V: TRBV5-6; J: TRBJ2-3; size: .; CDR3: CASSLTSTDTQYF
D: .; V: TRBV28; J: TRBJ1-1; size: .; CDR3: CASSFVGNTEAFF
D: .; V: TRBV10-3; J: TRBJ1-5; size: few; CDR3: CATHPQVNQPQHF
D: .; V: TRBV11-2; J: TRBJ2-7; size: .; CDR3: CASSLNKGSIYEQYF
D: TRBD2; V: TRBV19; J: TRBJ2-2; size: .; CDR3: CASTGTSATGELFF
D: .; V: TRBV23-1; J: TRBJ2-2; size: .; CDR3: CASSQLQGNTGELFF
D: TRBD1; V: TRBV27; J: TRBJ1-5; size: .; CDR3: CASRQGGGNQPQHF
D: .; V: TRBV19; J: TRBJ1-1; size: .; CDR3: CASHRTANTEAFF
D: .; V: TRBV28; J: TRBJ2-1; size: .; CDR3: CASSHRALANEQFF
D: .; V: TRBV27; J: TRBJ2-5; size: .; CDR3: CASSLWGIGETQYF
D: TRBD2; V: TRBV5-1; J: TRBJ2-1; size: .; CDR3: CASSLAGGSGRVFGGSSSYNEQFF
D: TRBD1; V: TRBV7-2; J: TRBJ2-6; size: .; CDR3: CASSSTGVPGANVLTF
D: TRBD2; V: TRBV4-1; J: TRBJ2-5; size: .; CDR3: CASSQGQGTSPIGETQYF
D: .; V: TRBV5-1; J: .; size: .; CDR3: CASSLVSSRSYEQYF
D: TRBD1; V: TRBV28; J: TRBJ1-1; size: .; CDR3: CASSPSPGQGSTEAFF
D: .; V: TRBV5-4; J: TRBJ2-3; size: .; CDR3: CASSLEPDTQYF
D: .; V: TRBV10-1; J: TRBJ1-2; size: .; CDR3: CASLTGYTF
D: .; V: TRBV5-1; J: TRBJ1-1; size: .; CDR3: CASSLDSQGYTEAFF
D: TRBD2; V: TRBV4-3; J: TRBJ2-1; size: .; CDR3: CASSQDPSGGSSYNEQFF
D: .; V: TRBV5-5; J: TRBJ2-5; size: once; CDR3: CASSSQETQYF
D: TRBD2; V: TRBV28; J: TRBJ2-3; size: .; CDR3: CASRREGPSTDTQYF
D: .; V: TRBV7-2; J: TRBJ1-2; size: .; CDR3: CASSHDVREVYGYTF
D: TRBD1; V: TRBV28; J: TRBJ2-7; size: .; CDR3: CASTVGQGPLKQYF
D: .; V: TRBV5-6; J: TRBJ1-1; size: .; CDR3: CASSPTGLSTEAFF
D: .; V: TRBV30; J: TRBJ2-7; size: .; CDR3: CAWSNEGEQYF
D: .; V: TRBV28; J: TRBJ1-1; size: .; CDR3: CASRPQSFRTEAFF
D: .; V: TRBV28; J: TRBJ1-1; size: .; CDR3: CAAGRGTEAFF
D: .; V: TRBV5-6; J: TRBJ1-1; size: .; CDR3: CASSSYTEAFF
D: TRBD1; V: TRBV30; J: TRBJ1-5; size: .; CDR3: CAWSAQGNQPQHF
D: .; V: TRBV7-3; J: TRBJ1-2; size: once; CDR3: CASSPYRVSDYGYTF
D: TRBD1; V: TRBV19; J: TRBJ1-1; size: .; CDR3: CARRHPTGGSFAFF
D: .; V: TRBV28; J: TRBJ1-1; size: .; CDR3: CASSYKTGMNTEAFF
D: TRBD2; V: TRBV7-2; J: TRBJ2-1; size: .; CDR3: CASSLMAGEEFF
D: .; V: TRBV27; J: TRBJ1-1; size: .; CDR3: CASSSAPQGVPEAFF
D: TRBD2; V: TRBV5-1; J: TRBJ2-5; size: .; CDR3: CASSSAVGRAETQYF
D: .; V: TRBV10-3; J: TRBJ1-2; size: .; CDR3: CAISGDRYGYTF
D: .; V: TRBV29-1; J: TRBJ1-5; size: .; CDR3: CSVSRGGNQPQHF
D: TRBD1; V: TRBV4-1; J: TRBJ1-5; size: .; CDR3: CASSQSDRERRQPQHF
D: TRBD1; V: TRBV28; J: TRBJ2-5; size: .; CDR3: CATRKTGSETQYF
D: .; V: TRBV19; J: TRBJ2-7; size: .; CDR3: CASSITSANYEQYF
D: .; V: TRBV21-1; J: TRBJ2-1; size: .; CDR3: CASTPRTGRGQGSANEQFF
D: .; V: TRBV19; J: TRBJ2-3; size: .; CDR3: CASSEPSRTTDTQYF
D: .; V: TRBV7-9; J: TRBJ2-7; size: .; CDR3: CASTRDFIEQYF
D: TRBD2; V: TRBV7-3; J: TRBJ2-2; size: .; CDR3: CASRISGRSTGELFF
D: .; V: TRBV7-8; J: TRBJ1-5; size: .; CDR3: CASSASWGSNQPQHF
D: TRBD1; V: TRBV6-5; J: TRBJ2-4; size: .; CDR3: CASTQTGLNIQYF
D: TRBD1; V: TRBV28; J: TRBJ2-7; size: .; CDR3: CASSSTDRAYEQYF
D: TRBD2; V: TRBV28; J: TRBJ2-7; size: once; CDR3: CASSSEGLAAPYEQYF
D: .; V: TRBV7-2; J: TRBJ1-1; size: .; CDR3: CASSLALGRPMNTEAFF
D: .; V: TRBV7-8; J: TRBJ1-5; size: .; CDR3: CASSLVSGNQPQHF
D: .; V: TRBV19; J: TRBJ1-5; size: .; CDR3: CASARVPATHNQPQHF